A selection of T cell receptor beta chains follows, all from one sample in a study of cytomegalovirus exposure and HLA in healthy donors. Profiled with immunoSEQ multiplex PCR; TCRdb holds only in-frame clones, not every one. Altogether approximately 61,000 clones are present, roughly 66% being singletons, with the ten largest covering around 2.7%. Sequenced: PBMCs. The source is a woman aged 45-65 years in good health and CMV-seronegative. CDR3s include the opening cysteine and the closing phenylalanine or tryptophan. D genes are given only for firm matches. Clone size, where shown, is once, few, many, or a class for clones that have expanded.

TRBJ2-1	-	TRBV11-3	-	TGTGCCAGCAGCTTATATCGGAGTGGCGAGCAGTTCTTC	CASSLYRSGEQFF
TRBJ2-6	-	TRBV4-3	-	TGCGCCAGCAGCCAAGGTCCTCGCGTTAGCTCTGGGGCCAACGTCCTGACTTTC	CASSQGPRVSSGANVLTF
TRBJ2-7	once	TRBV7-9	-	TGTGCCAGCAGCCCTGAACAGGGTGAATTCGGAAAGCAGTACTTC	CASSPEQGEFGKQYF
TRBJ1-5	few	TRBV28	TRBD1	TGTGCCAGCAGTTTAGGACAGGGTTTTCGCCAGCCCCAGCATTTT	CASSLGQGFRQPQHF
TRBJ1-5	-	TRBV12-5	-	TGTGCTAGTGGGACAACCTCTTCAGGAAATCAGCCCCAGCATTTT	CASGTTSSGNQPQHF
TRBJ2-3	-	TRBV7-2	-	TGTGCCAGCAGCTTAATACAGCACACAGATACGCAGTATTTT	CASSLIQHTDTQYF
TRBJ2-1	-	TRBV7-9	TRBD2	TGTGCCAGCAGTCCCGCTAGCGGGAGCGGGCATGAGCAGTTCTTC	CASSPASGSGHEQFF
TRBJ1-2	few	TRBV6-5	-	TGTGCCAGTAAGGGGACTAACTATGGCTACACCTTC	CASKGTNYGYTF
TRBJ2-2	-	TRBV29-1	TRBD1	TGCAGCGTTGCGGACAGGGTGAACACCGGGGAGCTGTTTTTT	CSVADRVNTGELFF
TRBJ1-5	-	TRBV19	-	TGTGCCAGTAGTCAGGGCAGCCAGCCCCAGCATTTT	CASSQGSQPQHF
TRBJ2-5	-	TRBV7-2	-	TGTGCCAGCAGCTTAGGGTGGCGGCAAGAGACCCAGTACTTC	CASSLGWRQETQYF